Below, 13 T cell receptor beta chains from the same sample are listed, as sequenced in a study of sequential checkpoint blockade in melanoma. The repertoire was sequenced with immunoSEQ multiplex PCR; TCRdb's copy has only in-frame clones and lacks some. There are roughly 9,600 clones in the sample; about 25% occur only once, and roughly 19% lies in the top ten. Treatment noted: randomized to nivolumab then ipilimumab (arm A) or the reverse (arm B). Sequenced material: tumor tissue (inferred from file names), taken from a patient given nivolumab and ipilimumab in sequence. The origin of the receptors is a human donor with melanoma.

The V and J genes are TRBV19 and TRBJ2-2; D is uncertain. The V gene's germline CDR1 is LNHDA and CDR2 SQIVND (reference sequence). There are 14 residues in the CDR3. Trimming removed 6 bases from V and 6 bases from J, with 14 bases in between. The CDR3 loop reads CASRGKSFAGELFF. The CDR3 bases are TGTGCCAGTAGGGGGAAATCCTTCGCCGGGGAGCTGTTTTTT.

This chain connects TRBV28 to TRBJ1-5; D possibly corresponds to TRBD1 (5 bases). V lost 6 bases, J lost 6 bases, and 18 bases lay in between. Germline CDR1 reads MDHEN; CDR2 reads SYDVKM. The CDR3 extends over 15 amino acids. The CDR3 coding sequence is TGTGCCAGCAGCCCCCCAGGTGGGGCGGGTCAGCCCCAGCATTTT. It codes for CASSPPGGAGQPQHF.

The rearrangement joins TRBV6-8 to TRBJ1-2, with unresolved D. Germline V gene data show CDR1 as MNHGY and CDR2 as SAAAGT. Trimming pared 8 bases from V and 4 bases from J, leaving 14 bases between. This CDR3 is 13 amino acids long. The CDR3 bases are TGTGCCAGCTCAGATACAATGGGCTATGGCTACACCTTC. Translation: CASSDTMGYGYTF.

This clone was observed at least ten times. V and J are TRBV7-6 and TRBJ1-1; D gene ambiguous. CDR3 length equals 17 residues. CDR1 SGHVS and CDR2 FNYEAQ come from the germline V gene. Trimming took 3 bases from V and 0 from J, leaving 17 bases between them. CDR3 loop: CASSFLQTLDMNTEAFF. Written as DNA, the CDR3 is TGTGCCAGCAGCTTCCTGCAGACACTAGACATGAACACTGAAGCTTTCTTT.

This clone is medium-sized. The rearrangement uses TRBV29-1 and TRBJ2-3; maybe TRBD1 (5 bases). Germline V gene lookup returns CDR1 SQVTM and CDR2 ANQGSEA. The CDR3 runs 13 residues. V lost 5 bases, J lost 4 bases, and 13 bases lay in between. The CDR3 protein is CSVSGAQADTQYF. The DNA of the CDR3 is TGCAGCGTTAGTGGGGCGCAGGCAGATACGCAGTATTTT.

Remarks on this clone: This sample includes further DNA sequences coding for the same CDR3. This CDR3 is CASSLGGQSDSPLHF. The CDR3 region has the DNA TGCGCCAGCAGCTTAGGTGGACAGAGCGATTCACCCCTCCACTTT. The V call is TRBV5-1, the J call TRBJ1-6, with D possibly being TRBD1 (6 bases). With 2 bases removed from V and 8 bases from J, the gap between germline ends came to 14 bases. The germline gives CDR1 SGHRS, CDR2 YFSETQ. The length of the CDR3 is 15 residues.

The rearrangement uses TRBV11-3 and TRBJ2-7, with 12 bases lining up with TRBD2. With 5 bases clipped from V and 3 bases from J, the junction kept 5 bases outside the gene matches. This CDR3 spans 15 amino acids. The germline CDR1 and CDR2 sequences are SGHNT and YENEEA. The DNA for the CDR3 is TGTGCCAGCAGCGCAGGGACTAGCGGGTACTACGAGCAGTACGTC. Protein product: CASSAGTSGYYEQYV.

A few counts support this clone. V and J are TRBV6-8 and TRBJ1-1; TRBD1 matches at 7 bases. The CDR3 sequence is 14 residues long. Germline CDR1 is MNHGY and CDR2 is SAAAGT. V lost 0 bases and J lost 4; bases outside the gene matches: 2. CDR3 region: CASSYSSGGTEAFF. As DNA, the CDR3 is TGTGCCAGCAGTTACTCTTCAGGGGGCACTGAAGCTTTCTTT.

This chain joins TRBV9 and TRBJ1-5; D is perhaps TRBD1 (5 bases). Trimming cost V 6 bases and J 11 bases, with 15 bases left between them. Germline V gene data show CDR1 as SGDLS and CDR2 as YYNGEE. CDR3 length equals 12 residues. CDR3: CASIPGGETQHF. CDR3 DNA: TGTGCCAGCATCCCTGGGGGGGAAACCCAGCATTTT.

V usage is TRBV28 and J usage is TRBJ1-5, with 10 positions matching TRBD1. Per the germline V gene, CDR1 is MDHEN and CDR2 is SYDVKM. The CDR3 loop spans 16 amino acids. J lost 3 bases, V lost 10 bases, and 12 bases had no gene match. The CDR3 sequence is CATAGSGTGDNQPQHF. Written as DNA, the CDR3 is TGTGCCACCGCAGGTTCCGGGACAGGGGACAATCAGCCCCAGCATTTT.

This clone came up a few times. The rearrangement uses TRBV11-3 and TRBJ1-2; TRBD1 matches 9 bases. Unmatched junction bases numbered 4, after V lost 1 base and J lost 4 bases. CDR1 is SGHNT, CDR2 YENEEA, per germline. CDR3 size: 15 residues. CDR3 in amino acids: CASSLGGTGSYGYTF. The CDR3 DNA reads TGTGCCAGCAGCTTAGGAGGGACAGGGTCCTATGGCTACACCTTC.

This rearrangement joins TRBV6-8 to TRBJ1-6; the match to TRBD1 covers 8 bases. This CDR3 region has 16 residues. CDR1 is MNHGY, CDR2 SAAAGT, per germline. With V trimmed by 10 bases and J by 6 bases, 14 bases remained unmatched. The CDR3 region has the DNA TGTGCCATCGCAAAGGCCCCGACAGGGGTTAATTCACCCCTCCACTTT. Translated, it gives CAIAKAPTGVNSPLHF.

There are a few counts of this clone. This rearrangement joins TRBV18 to TRBJ1-5; no firm D call. The CDR3 sequence is 12 residues long. The V and J ends lost 4 bases and 7 bases respectively, with 8 bases between them. In germline, CDR1 is KGHSH, CDR2 LQKENI. CDR3 bases: TGTGCCAGCTCACGCCCTGGGCAGCCCCAGCATTTT. It codes for CASSRPGQPQHF.